This T cell receptor beta chain was retrieved from a study of cytomegalovirus exposure and HLA in healthy donors. Study-level results: Rare sequences made up most TCRs, while some public TCRs were found in many donors. A likely sequencing artifact accounted for one observed cluster of highly shared sequence variants.

Trimming stripped 5 bases from V and 1 base from J, with 9 bases between. This CDR3 comprises 14 residues. Germline values: CDR1 MDHEN, CDR2 SYDVKM. Turning to this clone: Its target is not known.

The PCR used 60 Vbeta and 13 Jbeta primers. Clones were read by immunoSEQ multiplex PCR, and TCRdb kept only the in-frame ones, dropping some. This table holds about 130,000 clones, 65% to 80% found once. V usage is TRBV28 and J usage is TRBJ1-5; TRBD1 might be the D (6 bases). The sequence was collected from a human donor in good health. Sequences were obtained from PBMCs. The CDR3, as DNA: TGTGCCAGCAGTGGGGGCAACAGCAATCAGCCCCAGCATTTT. Translated, it gives CASSGGNSNQPQHF. Supplemented by reference TRBV28 and TRBJ1-5, the full variable domain reads DVKVTQSSRYLVKRTGEKVFLECVQDMDHENMFWYRQDPGLGLRLIYFSYDVKMKEKGDIPEGYSVSREKKERFSLILESASTNQTSMYLCASSGGNSNQPQHFGDGTRLSIL.